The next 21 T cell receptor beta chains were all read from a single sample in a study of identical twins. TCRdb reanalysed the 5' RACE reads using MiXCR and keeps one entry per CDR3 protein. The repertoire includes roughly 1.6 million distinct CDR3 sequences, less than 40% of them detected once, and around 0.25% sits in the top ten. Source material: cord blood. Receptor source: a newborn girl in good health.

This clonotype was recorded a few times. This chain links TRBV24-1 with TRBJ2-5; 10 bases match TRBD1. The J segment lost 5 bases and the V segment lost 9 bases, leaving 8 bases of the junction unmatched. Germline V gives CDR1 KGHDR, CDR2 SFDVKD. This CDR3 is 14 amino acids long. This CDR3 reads CATLGQGSCETQYF. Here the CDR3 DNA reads TGTGCCACCCTGGGACAGGGGAGTTGCGAGACCCAGTACTTC.

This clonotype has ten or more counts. The CDR3, as DNA: TGCAGTGCTAGCCGGGGGTTGAACACTGAAGCTTTCTTT. Translated: CSASRGLNTEAFF. This sequence joins TRBV20-1 and TRBJ1-1, with D perhaps TRBD1 (5 bases). Deletions cut 3 bases from V and 0 bases from J, with 8 bases between. Germline CDR1 DFQATT, CDR2 SNEGSKA (reference sequence). The CDR3 runs 13 residues.

The CDR3 DNA reads TGCAGTGCTAGAATAAGGGGGACTTATGGCTACACCTTC. Protein sequence: CSARIRGTYGYTF. The rearrangement uses TRBV20-1 and TRBJ1-2, with D tentatively TRBD1 (6 bases). The CDR3 extends over 13 amino acids. The germline gives CDR1 DFQATT, CDR2 SNEGSKA (reference sequence). V lost 2 bases to trimming and J lost 5 bases, with 12 bases between them.

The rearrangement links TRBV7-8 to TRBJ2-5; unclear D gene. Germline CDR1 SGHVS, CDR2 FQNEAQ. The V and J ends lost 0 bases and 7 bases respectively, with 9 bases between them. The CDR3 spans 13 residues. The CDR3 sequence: CASSLALTRTQYF. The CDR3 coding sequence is TGTGCCAGCAGCTTAGCGCTAACCAGGACCCAGTACTTC.

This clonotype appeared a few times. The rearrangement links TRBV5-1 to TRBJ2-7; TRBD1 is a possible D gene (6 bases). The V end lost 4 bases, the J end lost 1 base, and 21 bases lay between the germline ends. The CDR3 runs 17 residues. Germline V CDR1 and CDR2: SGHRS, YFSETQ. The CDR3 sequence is CASSPLAYRASSYEQYF. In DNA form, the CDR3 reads TGCGCCAGCAGCCCTCTCGCTTACAGGGCTTCATCCTACGAGCAGTACTTC.

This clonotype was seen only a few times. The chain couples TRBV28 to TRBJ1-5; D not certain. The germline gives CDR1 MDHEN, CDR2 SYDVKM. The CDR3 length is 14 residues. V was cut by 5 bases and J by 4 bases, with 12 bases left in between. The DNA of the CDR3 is TGTGCCAGCAGTCAAGCCCAATGGAATCAGCCCCAGCATTTT. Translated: CASSQAQWNQPQHF.

This CDR3 reads CATSDLGCRIMNTEAFF. For the CDR3, the DNA is TGTGCCACCAGTGATTTGGGGTGTAGGATCATGAACACTGAAGCTTTCTTT. The rearrangement joins TRBV24-1 to TRBJ1-1; no definite D call. There are 17 residues in the CDR3. Germline V CDR1 and CDR2: KGHDR, SFDVKD. V lost 0 bases to trimming and J lost 0 bases, with 13 bases between them.

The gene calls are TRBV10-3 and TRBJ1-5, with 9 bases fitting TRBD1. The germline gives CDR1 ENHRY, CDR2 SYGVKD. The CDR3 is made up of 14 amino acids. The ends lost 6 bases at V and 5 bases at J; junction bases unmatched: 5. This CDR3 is CAISAYRGHQPQHF. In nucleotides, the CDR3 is TGTGCCATCAGCGCCTACAGGGGGCATCAGCCCCAGCATTTT.

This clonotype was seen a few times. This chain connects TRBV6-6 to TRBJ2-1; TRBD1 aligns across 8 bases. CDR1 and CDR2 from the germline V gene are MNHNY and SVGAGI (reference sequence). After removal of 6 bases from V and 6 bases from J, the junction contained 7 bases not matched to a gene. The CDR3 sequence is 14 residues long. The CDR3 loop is CASRGQAFSNEQFF. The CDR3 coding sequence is TGTGCCAGCAGGGGACAGGCCTTTTCCAATGAGCAGTTCTTC.

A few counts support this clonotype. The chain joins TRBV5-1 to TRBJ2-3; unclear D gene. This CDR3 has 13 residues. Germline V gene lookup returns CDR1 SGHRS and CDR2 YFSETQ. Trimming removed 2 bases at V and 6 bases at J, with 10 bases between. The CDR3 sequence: CASSFSPTDTQYF. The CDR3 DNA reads TGCGCCAGCAGCTTCTCACCGACGGATACGCAGTATTTT.

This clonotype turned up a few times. Here the CDR3 DNA reads TGTGCCAGCAGTGCACAAGGGGGGTCCGTACCTCTCCACTTT. Protein sequence: CASSAQGGSVPLHF. V is TRBV12-3 or TRBV12-4 and J is TRBJ1-6; D may be TRBD1 (6 bases). The CDR3 has 14 amino acids. Between the trimmed V and J ends, which lost 5 bases and 16 bases, there was a span of 21 bases.

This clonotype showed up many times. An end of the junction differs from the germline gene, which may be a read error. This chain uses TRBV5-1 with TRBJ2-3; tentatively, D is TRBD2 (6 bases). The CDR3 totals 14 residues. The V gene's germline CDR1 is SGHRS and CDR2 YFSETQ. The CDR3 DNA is TGTGCCAGCAGCCCCGGCGGGGGCACAGATACGCAGTATTTT. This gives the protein CASSPGGGTDTQYF.

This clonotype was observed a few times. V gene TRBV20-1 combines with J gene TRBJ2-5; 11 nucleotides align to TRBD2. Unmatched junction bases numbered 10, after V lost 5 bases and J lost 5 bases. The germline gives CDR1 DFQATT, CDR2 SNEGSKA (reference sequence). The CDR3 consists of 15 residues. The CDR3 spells CSARLSGGVDETQYF. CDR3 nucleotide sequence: TGCAGTGCTCGACTTAGCGGGGGGGTAGATGAGACCCAGTACTTC.

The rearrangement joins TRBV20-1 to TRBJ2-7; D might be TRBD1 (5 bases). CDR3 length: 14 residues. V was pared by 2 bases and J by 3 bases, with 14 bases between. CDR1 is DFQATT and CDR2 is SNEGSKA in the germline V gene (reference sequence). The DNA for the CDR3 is TGCAGTGCTAGATCGACAAGGGGCGTCTACGAGCAGTACTTC. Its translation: CSARSTRGVYEQYF.

CDR3 DNA: TGTGCCACCAGTGATTCCAAGACTAGCGGGATATACAATGAGCAGTTCTTC. Translation gives CATSDSKTSGIYNEQFF. This chain uses TRBV24-1 with TRBJ2-1; TRBD2 matches 11 bases. In germline, CDR1 is KGHDR, CDR2 SFDVKD. V gave up 2 bases and J gave up 4 bases; unmatched junction bases: 6. This CDR3 region has 17 residues.

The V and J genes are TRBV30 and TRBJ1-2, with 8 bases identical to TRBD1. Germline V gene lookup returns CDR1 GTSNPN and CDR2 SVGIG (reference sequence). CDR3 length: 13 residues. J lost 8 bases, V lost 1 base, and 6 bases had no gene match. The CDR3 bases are TGTGCCTGGAGTGGAGACAGGGGTGCAGGCTACACCTTC. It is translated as CAWSGDRGAGYTF.

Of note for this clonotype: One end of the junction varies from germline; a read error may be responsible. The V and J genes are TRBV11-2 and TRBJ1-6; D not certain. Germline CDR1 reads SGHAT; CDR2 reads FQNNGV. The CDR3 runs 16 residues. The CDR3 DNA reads TGTGCCAGCAGCTTAAAACGGTTGGGTTATAATTCACCCTTCCACTTT. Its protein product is CASSLKRLGYNSPFHF.

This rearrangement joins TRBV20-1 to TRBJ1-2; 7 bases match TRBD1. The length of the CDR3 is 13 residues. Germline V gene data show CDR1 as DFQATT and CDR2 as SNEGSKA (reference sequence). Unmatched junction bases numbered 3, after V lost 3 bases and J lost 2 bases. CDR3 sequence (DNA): TGCAGTGCTAGTGAGGACAGGAACTATGGCTACACCTTC. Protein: CSASEDRNYGYTF.

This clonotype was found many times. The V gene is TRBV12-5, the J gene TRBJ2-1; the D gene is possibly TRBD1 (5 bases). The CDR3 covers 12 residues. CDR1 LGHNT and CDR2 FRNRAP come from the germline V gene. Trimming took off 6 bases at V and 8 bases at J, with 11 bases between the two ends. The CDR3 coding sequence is TGTGCTAGTGGCCTTACAGGCGATGAGCAGTTCTTC. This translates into CASGLTGDEQFF.

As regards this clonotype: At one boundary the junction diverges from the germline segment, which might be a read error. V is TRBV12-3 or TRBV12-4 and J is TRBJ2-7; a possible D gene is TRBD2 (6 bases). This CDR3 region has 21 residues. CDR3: CAGAIRTRGSRPHESDYEQYF. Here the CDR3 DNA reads TGCGCCGGAGCCATCCGGACCCGGGGGAGCCGGCCCCACGAGTCCGACTACGAGCAGTACTTC.

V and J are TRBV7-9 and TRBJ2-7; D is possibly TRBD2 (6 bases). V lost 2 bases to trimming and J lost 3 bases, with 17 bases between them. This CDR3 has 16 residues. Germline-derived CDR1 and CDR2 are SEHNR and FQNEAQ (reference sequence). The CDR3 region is CASSLRGTRKGYEQYF. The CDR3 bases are TGTGCCAGCAGCTTACGGGGGACCCGGAAGGGCTACGAGCAGTACTTC. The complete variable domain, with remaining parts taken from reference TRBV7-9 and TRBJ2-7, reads DTGVSQNPRHKITKRGQNVTFRCDPISEHNRLYWYRQTLGQGPEFLTYFQNEAQLEKSRLLSDRFSAERPKGSFSTLEIQRTEQGDSAMYLCASSLRGTRKGYEQYFGPGTRLTVT.